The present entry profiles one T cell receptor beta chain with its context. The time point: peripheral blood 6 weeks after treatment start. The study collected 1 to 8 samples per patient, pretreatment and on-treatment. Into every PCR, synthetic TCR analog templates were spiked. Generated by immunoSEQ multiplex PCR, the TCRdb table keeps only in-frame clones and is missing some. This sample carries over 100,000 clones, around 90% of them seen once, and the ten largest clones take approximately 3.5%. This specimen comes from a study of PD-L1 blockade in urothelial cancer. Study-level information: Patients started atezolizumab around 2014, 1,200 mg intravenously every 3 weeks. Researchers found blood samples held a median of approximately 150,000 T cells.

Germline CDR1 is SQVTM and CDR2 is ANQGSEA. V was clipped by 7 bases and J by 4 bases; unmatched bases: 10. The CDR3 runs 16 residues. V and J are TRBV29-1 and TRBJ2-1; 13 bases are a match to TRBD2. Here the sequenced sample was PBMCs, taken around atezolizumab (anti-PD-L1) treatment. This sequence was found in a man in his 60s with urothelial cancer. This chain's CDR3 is CSGGPGTSGTYNEQFF. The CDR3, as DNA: TGCAGCGGTGGCCCCGGGACTAGCGGGACATACAATGAGCAGTTCTTC.